This T cell receptor (beta chain) was recorded in a study of T cells in Graves' hyperthyroidism and ophthalmopathy (dated by TCRdb to the late 2010s). For the wider study: Peripheral blood samples were taken at initial diagnosis, before any treatment was given. TCR V-J signatures able to tell the groups apart were searched for in a discovery cohort of 90 to 100 patients, of whom under 45 had Graves' ophthalmopathy and around 58 had stable Graves' hyperthyroidism. The roughly 99 discovery patients were divided at random into training and test sets in a 7:3 ratio. According to the paper, TCR Vbeta CDR3 sequencing was carried out on approximately 140 peripheral blood samples, which came from over 40 ophthalmopathy, approximately 78 hyperthyroidism and roughly 17 progressor patients. After sampling, hyperthyroidism patients received methimazole starting at 30 mg daily, and ophthalmopathy patients received high-dose intravenous methylprednisolone. In more than 5 Graves' hyperthyroidism patients, the study also compared T-cell repertoires from thyroid tissue with T-cell repertoires from blood. Whether ophthalmopathy could be predicted prospectively was tested in an independent validation cohort made up of some 20 hyperthyroidism patients plus 17 patients who later progressed to ophthalmopathy. The full study reports these points: No statistical method was used to set the sample size in advance, and investigators knew the group allocation. Most expanded thyroid clonotypes (frequency above 0.001) were also detected in blood, suggesting blood repertoires may reflect thyroid immune responses. In validation, the model predicted progression to ophthalmopathy a median of around 6.5 months before onset, with about 71% sensitivity and about 72% specificity. A model built on a 13 V-J signature distinguished ophthalmopathy from stable hyperthyroidism, reaching roughly 88% sensitivity and under 84% specificity in cross-validation and 80%/75% in testing.

This clonotype was detected a few times. Its antigen is still unknown. There are no base qualities to consult, and no much larger clone falls within one base. Ophthalmopathy patients had moderately to severely active disease, Clinical Activity Score of at least 3, NOSPECS grade of at least 4, and duration under 3 months. Exclusion was applied to patients with uncontrolled infections, other autoimmune diseases, pregnancy or lactation. Diagnoses relied on clinical symptoms, serum thyroxine and TRAb, thyroid ultrasound and orbital computed tomography. Ficoll-Paque density gradient centrifugation was used to isolate PBMCs from approximately 10 ml of fresh peripheral blood. Trizol reagent was used to extract total RNA, and RNA quality was then checked on an Agilent 2100 Bioanalyzer. TCR beta CDR3 regions were amplified from RNA transcripts. A first-round RT-PCR of the TCR CDR3 used the HTBI primer set with the Qiagen OneStep RT-PCR kit. Libraries were constructed in a second round of multiplex PCR, after which size selection and purification were carried out. Libraries were sequenced paired-end with 100 bp reads on an Illumina HiSeq2000. Processing in the source paper ran as follows. Raw data were processed with SOAPnuke, discarding reads with adapters, uncalled bases, mean Phred below 15, or no exact constant-primer or identifier match. High-quality paired reads were merged with COPE v1.2.5, and unique nucleotide sequences were defined as clonotypes. Clonotypes were aligned to IMGT TRBV, TRBD and TRBJ reference segments using MiTCR v1.1. Analysis was restricted to V-J combinations with a frequency above 0.0001, which covered about 99% of repertoires. The TCS score was defined as F50 (clonal expansion) divided by E x V (chaos), with BLOSUM62-based TCRdist calculated between CDR3 peptides within each V-J. Welch's t-statistics and random forest reduced approximately 520 V-J features to about 13, which were used in a naive Bayes classifier (R e1071). The public reads were reprocessed in TCRdb via fastp at Q25 and MiXCR, keeping in-frame beta chains. Rows merge per CDR3 protein into single entries with the most common DNA and genes. TCRdb's processing, not the authors', yielded these V and J calls. For this sample there are about 610,000 distinct CDR3 sequences; 15% to 20% appear just once. Less than 3.5% of the sample is held by the ten biggest clonotypes.

V has 5 bases trimmed and J has 2 bases trimmed; junction bases matching no gene number 5. From the cysteine up to the phenylalanine, the CDR3 has a length of 16 residues. CDR3 DNA is the only sequence kept; it has 48 bases, read in frame from the first base. Based on the germline V gene (reference sequence), the CDR1 and CDR2 sequences are LNHDA and SQIVND. This sequence originates from a middle-aged woman with Graves' ophthalmopathy. The sequence is built from TRBV19 and TRBJ2-1; a stretch of 11 junction bases matches TRBD1. The sequenced sample consisted of blood. DNA sequence: TGTGCCAGTAGTCTCGGGACAGGGGGTACCTACAATGAGCAGTTCTTC. Its translation is CASSLGTGGTYNEQFF.